This T cell receptor beta chain originates from a study of blood T cells in healthy people across ages. Study findings and constraints: With unsorted PBMCs, a conclusive comparison of naive versus antigen-experienced cells was not possible. Changes in expanded clonotypes were possibly confounded, as the CMV status of donors was unknown.

Per the germline V gene, CDR1 is ENHRY and CDR2 is SYGVKD. This CDR3 contains 15 residues. After removal of 6 bases from V and 5 bases from J, the junction contained 11 bases not matched to a gene. Comments on this clonotype: Its target is not known.

A second PCR, run for roughly 7 to 12 cycles, used a sample-barcoded 5' primer plus a J-beta primer mix. Template switching added a 12-random-nucleotide identifier to every cDNA molecule. Each CDR3 protein is one row after TCRdb ran MiXCR on the 5' RACE reads. In the table there are roughly 1 million distinct CDR3 sequences, approximately 25% of which are singletons. These records were also assigned to another study, of T cells of mothers and their children. That report notes: The people who donated were three healthy Caucasian mothers and their six children.

The chain links TRBV10-3 to TRBJ2-5; 8 bases agree with TRBD2. Source material: blood. This TCR was sampled from a girl aged 2-10 years in good health. The CDR3 reads CAISRRNSGTETQYF. The CDR3 nucleotides are TGTGCCATCAGCAGAAGAAATAGCGGGACGGAGACCCAGTACTTC.